This T cell receptor (beta chain) is from a study of PD-L1 blockade in urothelial cancer. After removal of 0 bases from V and 2 bases from J, the junction contained 7 bases not matched to a gene. The germline V gene encodes CDR1 MGHRA and CDR2 YSYEKL. The CDR3 has 17 amino acids. Method: immunoSEQ multiplex PCR; TCRdb's copy keeps in-frame clones and lacks some. The profile covers about 50,000 clones, with roughly 80% appearing a single time and over 8.5% taken by the ten largest. Described time point: peripheral blood 6 weeks after treatment start. The input for sequencing was PBMCs, taken around atezolizumab (anti-PD-L1) treatment. The sequence was obtained from an older man with urothelial cancer. The chain joins TRBV4-1 to TRBJ1-1; 9 nucleotides match TRBD1. The CDR3 sequence is CASSQDLGTGINTEAFF. DNA of the CDR3: TGCGCCAGCAGCCAAGATCTAGGGACAGGGATAAACACTGAAGCTTTCTTT.